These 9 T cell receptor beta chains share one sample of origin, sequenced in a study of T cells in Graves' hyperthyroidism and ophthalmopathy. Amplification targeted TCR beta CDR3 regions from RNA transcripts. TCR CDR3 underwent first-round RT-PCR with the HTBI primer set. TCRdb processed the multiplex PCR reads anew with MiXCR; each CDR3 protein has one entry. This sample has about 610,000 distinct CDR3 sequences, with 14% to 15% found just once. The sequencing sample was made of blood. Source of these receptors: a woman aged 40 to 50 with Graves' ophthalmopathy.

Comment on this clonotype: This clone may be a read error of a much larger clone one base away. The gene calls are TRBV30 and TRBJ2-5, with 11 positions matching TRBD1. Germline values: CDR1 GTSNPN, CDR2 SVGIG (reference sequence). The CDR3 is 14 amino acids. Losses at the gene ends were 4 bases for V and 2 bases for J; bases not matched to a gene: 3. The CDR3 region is CAWNWDRGQETQYF. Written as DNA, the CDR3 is TGTGCCTGGAACTGGGACAGGGGGCAAGAGACCCAGTACTTC.

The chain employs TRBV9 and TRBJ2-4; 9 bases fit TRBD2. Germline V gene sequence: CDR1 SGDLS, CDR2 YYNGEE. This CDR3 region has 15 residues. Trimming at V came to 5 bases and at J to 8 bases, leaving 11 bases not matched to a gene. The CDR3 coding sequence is TGTGCCAGCAGTACCCAAGCGGGAGGTGGGGACATTCAGTACTTC. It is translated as CASSTQAGGGDIQYF.

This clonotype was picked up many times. CDR3 amino acids: CASSPLDFDTEAFF. The CDR3 DNA is TGTGCCAGCAGCCCGCTCGATTTTGACACTGAAGCTTTCTTT. The chain couples TRBV11-2 to TRBJ1-1; D gene ambiguous. The CDR3 length is 14 residues. Germline loops: CDR1 SGHAT, CDR2 FQNNGV. The V gene lost 5 bases and the J gene lost 3 bases, with 13 bases spanning the gap.

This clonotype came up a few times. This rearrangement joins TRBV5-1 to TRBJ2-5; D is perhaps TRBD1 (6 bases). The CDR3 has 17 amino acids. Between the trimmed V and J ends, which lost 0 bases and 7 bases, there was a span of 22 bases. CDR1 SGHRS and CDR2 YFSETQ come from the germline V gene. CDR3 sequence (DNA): TGCGCCAGCAGCTTGGCCGATACGACAGGTAGTCCAGGGACCCAGTACTTC. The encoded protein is CASSLADTTGSPGTQYF.

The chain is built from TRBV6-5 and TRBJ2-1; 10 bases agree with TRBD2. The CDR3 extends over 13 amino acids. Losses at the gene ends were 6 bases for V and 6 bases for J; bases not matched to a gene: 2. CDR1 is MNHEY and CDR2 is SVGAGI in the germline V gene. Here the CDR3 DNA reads TGTGCCAGCAGGCTAGCGGGAGTCAATGAGCAGTTCTTC. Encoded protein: CASRLAGVNEQFF.

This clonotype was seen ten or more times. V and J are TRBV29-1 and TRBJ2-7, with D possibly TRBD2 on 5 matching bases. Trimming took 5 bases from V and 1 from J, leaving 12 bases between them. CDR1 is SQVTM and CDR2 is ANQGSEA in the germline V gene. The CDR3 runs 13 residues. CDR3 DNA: TGCAGCGTTCCGGGGAGCGATTCCTACGAGCAGTACTTC. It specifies CSVPGSDSYEQYF.

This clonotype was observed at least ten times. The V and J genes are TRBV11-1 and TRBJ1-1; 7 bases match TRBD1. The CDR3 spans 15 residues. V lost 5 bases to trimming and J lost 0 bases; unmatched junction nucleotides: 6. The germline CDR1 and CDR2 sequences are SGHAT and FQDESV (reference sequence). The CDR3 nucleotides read TGTGCCAGCAGCGAAAGACAGGGTTTGAACACTGAAGCTTTCTTT. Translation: CASSERQGLNTEAFF.

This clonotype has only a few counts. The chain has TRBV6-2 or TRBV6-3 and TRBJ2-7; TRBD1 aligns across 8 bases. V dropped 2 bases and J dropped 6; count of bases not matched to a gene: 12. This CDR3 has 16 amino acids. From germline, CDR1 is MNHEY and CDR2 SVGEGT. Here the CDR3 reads CASSYPGTGAVVEQYF. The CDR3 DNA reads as TGTGCCAGCAGTTACCCGGGGACAGGAGCGGTGGTCGAGCAGTACTTC.

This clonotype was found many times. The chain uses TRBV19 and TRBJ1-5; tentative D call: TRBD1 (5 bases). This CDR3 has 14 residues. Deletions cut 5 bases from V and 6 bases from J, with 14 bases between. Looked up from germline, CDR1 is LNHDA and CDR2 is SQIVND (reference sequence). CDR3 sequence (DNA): TGTGCCAGTAGTGCCACGGGGACCGGTCAGCCCCAGCATTTT. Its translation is CASSATGTGQPQHF.